These 4 T cell receptor beta chains share one sample of origin, sequenced in a study of CD8+ T cells in alopecia areata. The treatment here: oral pan-JAK inhibitor, 5-10 mg twice daily. cDNA serving as the sequencing template came from extracted, reverse transcribed RNA. Profiled with immunoSEQ multiplex PCR; TCRdb holds only in-frame clones, not every one. This table holds roughly 180,000 clones, more than 55% found once. Sequencing was performed on CD4+ T cells sorted from blood, taken at week 4, from a patient treated with tofacitinib. Receptors originate from a human donor with alopecia areata.

This clone was observed a single time. This CDR3 is also generated by other DNA sequences in the sample. The J gene is TRBJ2-7, the V gene TRBV2, with 9 bases aligning to TRBD1. This CDR3 comprises 14 residues. With V trimmed by 5 bases and J by 1 base, 3 bases remained unmatched. Germline values: CDR1 SNHLY, CDR2 FYNNEI. The CDR3 bases are TGTGCCAGCAGTCCCGGGACAGGGTCCTACGAGCAGTACTTC. It translates to CASSPGTGSYEQYF.

The chain employs TRBV5-1 and TRBJ2-5; the D is unclear. Trimming took off 2 bases at V and 2 bases at J, with 13 bases between the two ends. The CDR3 is 15 amino acids. Germline V gene data show CDR1 as SGHRS and CDR2 as YFSETQ. CDR3 sequence (DNA): TGCGCCAGCAGCTTCCGACCAGCAATACAAGAGACCCAGTACTTC. This translates into CASSFRPAIQETQYF.

The chain employs TRBV6-5 and TRBJ2-7, with a possible D match to TRBD1 (6 bases). The CDR3 is 15 amino acids. V lost 7 bases and J lost 7, with 23 bases in between. Germline V gives CDR1 MNHEY, CDR2 SVGAGI. For the CDR3, the DNA is TGTGCCAGCAACCGAGGGACAATCCTACGACTTGAGCAGTACTTC. Protein: CASNRGTILRLEQYF.

The CDR3 spells CSVAGQSHNEQFF. CDR3 coding DNA: TGCAGCGTTGCTGGACAGTCGCACAATGAGCAGTTCTTC. The rearrangement links TRBV29-1 to TRBJ2-1, with a weak D call TRBD1 (6 bases). The CDR3 is 13 residues long. V was shortened by 4 bases and J by 5 bases, with 12 bases between the two germline ends. The germline CDR1 and CDR2 sequences are SQVTM and ANQGSEA.